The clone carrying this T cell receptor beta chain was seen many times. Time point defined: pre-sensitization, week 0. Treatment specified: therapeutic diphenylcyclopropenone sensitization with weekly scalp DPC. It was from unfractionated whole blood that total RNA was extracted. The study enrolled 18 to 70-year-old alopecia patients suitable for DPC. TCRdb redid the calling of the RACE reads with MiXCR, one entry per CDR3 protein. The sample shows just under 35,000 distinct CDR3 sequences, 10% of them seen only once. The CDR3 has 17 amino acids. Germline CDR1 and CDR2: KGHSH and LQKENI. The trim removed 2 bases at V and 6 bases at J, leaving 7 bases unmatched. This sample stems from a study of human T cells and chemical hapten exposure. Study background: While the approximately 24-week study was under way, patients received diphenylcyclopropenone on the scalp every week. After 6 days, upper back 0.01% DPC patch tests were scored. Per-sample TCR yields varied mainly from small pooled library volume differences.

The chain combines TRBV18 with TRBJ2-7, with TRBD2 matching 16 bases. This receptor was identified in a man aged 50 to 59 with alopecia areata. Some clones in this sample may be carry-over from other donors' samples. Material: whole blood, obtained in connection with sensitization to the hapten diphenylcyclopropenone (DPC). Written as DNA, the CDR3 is TGTGCCAGCTCACCAACGGGACTAGCGGGAGGGCCCGGCGAGCAGTACTTC. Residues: CASSPTGLAGGPGEQYF. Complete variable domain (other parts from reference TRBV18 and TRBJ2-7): NAGVMQNPRHLVRRRGQEARLRCSPMKGHSHVYWYRQLPEEGLKFMVYLQKENIIDESGMPKERFSAEFPKEGPSILRIQQVVRGDSAAYFCASSPTGLAGGPGEQYFGPGTRLTVT.